This entry lists 3 T cell receptor beta chains sequenced from one sample in a study of T cell changes during pregnancy in multiple sclerosis. This table comes from immunoSEQ multiplex PCR, and its TCRdb copy is limited to in-frame clones, with some not included. The table records under 85,000 clones, around 90% of them present only once. The starting material was peripheral blood, obtained in the third trimester of pregnancy. Receptor source: a female donor in good health, enrolled as a control in a pregnancy study.

The V gene is TRBV9, the J gene TRBJ2-7; 9 bases are shared with TRBD2. Losses at the gene ends were 2 bases for V and 7 bases for J; bases not matched to a gene: 4. The CDR3 is made up of 13 amino acids. CDR1 and CDR2 from the germline V gene are SGDLS and YYNGEE. The CDR3 loop reads CASSVGLAKEQYF. Here the CDR3 DNA reads TGTGCCAGCAGCGTTGGACTAGCGAAAGAGCAGTACTTC.

V gene TRBV2 combines with J gene TRBJ1-2, with D hard to call. This CDR3 is 12 amino acids long. Trimming cost V 3 bases and J 4 bases, with 6 bases left between them. From germline, CDR1 is SNHLY and CDR2 FYNNEI. The CDR3 DNA reads as TGTGCCAGCAGTGAGCGGGGCTATGGCTACACCTTC. Translated, it gives CASSERGYGYTF.

The chain uses TRBV4-3 and TRBJ2-2; D ambiguous. Deletions cut 0 bases from V and 1 base from J, with 12 bases between. The length of the CDR3 is 17 residues. From germline, CDR1 is LGHNA and CDR2 YSLEER. The CDR3 here is CASSQDFPWLNTGELFF. The CDR3 bases are TGCGCCAGCAGCCAAGATTTCCCGTGGCTGAACACCGGGGAGCTGTTTTTT.